This entry is about one TCR beta chain. The antigen is not known. Here immunoSEQ multiplex PCR was the method, and the copy in TCRdb shows in-frame clones only, minus some. The data show just over 150,000 clones, approximately 91% seen once. These data are taken from a study of T cell responses to AZD1222 COVID-19 vaccine. Study results and limitations: Unmutated variant regions are reportedly the target of nearly half of TCRs that are spike-specific. Breadth and depth of Spike-specific TCRs rose after two AZD1222 doses. Spike regions recognized by vaccine-associated CD4 TCRs spanned the protein, led by 160-218 and 743-854.

The V gene's germline CDR1 is MNHEY and CDR2 SVGAGI. CDR3 length equals 12 residues. The germline V and J ends were trimmed by 4 bases and 11 bases, with 13 bases remaining between them. Analyses pooled second doses at about 4 or about 12 weeks. This chain uses TRBV6-5 with TRBJ2-3; D might be TRBD1 (5 bases). This specimen was peripheral blood, taken 28 days after the second AZD1222 dose. The TCR was taken from an adult who received the AZD1222 COVID-19 vaccine. The CDR3 DNA is TGTGCCAGCAGTTTACCGGGTAGGGGGCAGTATTTT. Translation: CASSLPGRGQYF.